A single sample gave rise to the 3 T cell receptor beta chains below, sequenced in a study of blood T cell repertoires in COVID-19. Produced via immunoSEQ multiplex PCR; TCRdb's table is partial and in-frame only. The sample carries some 100,000 clones, about 90% recorded once. Sequencing was performed on peripheral blood. These receptors were taken from a man between 65 and 80 years old who had recovered from COVID-19.

This clone was observed a single time. CDR3 nucleotides: TGTGCCAGCAGCCAAGAGACTAGCGGGATCAAGACCCAGTACTTC. It specifies CASSQETSGIKTQYF. The chain has TRBV3-1 (or the pseudogene TRBV3-2) and TRBJ2-5, with 11 bases aligning to TRBD2. V was pared by 0 bases and J by 6 bases, with 3 bases of the junction left unmatched. Germline-derived CDR1 and CDR2 are LGHDT and YNNKEL (reference sequence). The CDR3 totals 15 residues.

V gene TRBV23-1 combines with J gene TRBJ2-7; D possibly corresponds to TRBD2 (7 bases). TRBV23-1 carries the ORF label, with uncertain function. The CDR3 contains 19 residues. Between the trimmed V and J ends, which lost 0 bases and 1 base, there was a span of 22 bases. The CDR3 DNA follows: TGCGCCAGCAGTCAATCGGAGGGTTGGGGGGGCTTGAAATCCTACGAGCAGTACTTC. Translated: CASSQSEGWGGLKSYEQYF.

The genes are TRBV28 and TRBJ1-1; TRBD1 agrees at 8 bases. V trimming: 7 bases; J trimming: 0 bases; junction bases outside the gene matches: 4. The CDR3 is 14 amino acids. Germline loops: CDR1 MDHEN, CDR2 SYDVKM. The CDR3 bases are TGTGCCAGCAAGTCACAGGGGGTGAACACTGAAGCTTTCTTT. Residues: CASKSQGVNTEAFF.